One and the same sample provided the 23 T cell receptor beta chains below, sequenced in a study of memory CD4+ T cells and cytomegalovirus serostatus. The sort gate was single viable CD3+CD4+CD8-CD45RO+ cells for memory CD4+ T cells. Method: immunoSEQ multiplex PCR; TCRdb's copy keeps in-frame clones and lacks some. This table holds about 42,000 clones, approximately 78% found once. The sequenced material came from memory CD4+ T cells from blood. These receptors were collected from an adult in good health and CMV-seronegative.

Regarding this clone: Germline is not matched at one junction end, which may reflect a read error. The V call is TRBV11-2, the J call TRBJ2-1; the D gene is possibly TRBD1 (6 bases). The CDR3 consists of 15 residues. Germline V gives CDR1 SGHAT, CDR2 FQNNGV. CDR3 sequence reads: CASSPQGKSSNEQFF. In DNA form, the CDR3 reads TGTGCCAGCAGCCCGCAGGGGAAATCCTCCAATGAGCAGTTCTTC.

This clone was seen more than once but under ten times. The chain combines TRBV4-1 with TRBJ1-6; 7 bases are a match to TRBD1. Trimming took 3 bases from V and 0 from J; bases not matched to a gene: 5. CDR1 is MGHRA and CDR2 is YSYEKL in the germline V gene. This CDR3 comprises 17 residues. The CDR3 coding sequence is TGCGCCAGCAGCCAGGAACAGGGGAGCTCCTATAATTCACCCCTCCACTTT. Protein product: CASSQEQGSSYNSPLHF.

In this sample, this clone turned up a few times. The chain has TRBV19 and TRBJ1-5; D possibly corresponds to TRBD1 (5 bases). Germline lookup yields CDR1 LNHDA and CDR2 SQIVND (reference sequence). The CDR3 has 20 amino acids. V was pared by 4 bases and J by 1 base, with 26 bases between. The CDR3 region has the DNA TGTGCCAGTAGTACCCCTCCCGGGGCGGCAGGAGGTTGGAGCAATCAGCCCCAGCATTTT. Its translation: CASSTPPGAAGGWSNQPQHF.

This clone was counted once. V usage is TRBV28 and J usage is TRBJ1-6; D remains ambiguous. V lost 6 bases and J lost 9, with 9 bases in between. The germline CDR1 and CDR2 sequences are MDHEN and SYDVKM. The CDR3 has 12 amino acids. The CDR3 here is CASRIRGSPLHF. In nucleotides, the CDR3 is TGTGCCAGCAGGATCCGTGGTTCACCCCTCCACTTT.

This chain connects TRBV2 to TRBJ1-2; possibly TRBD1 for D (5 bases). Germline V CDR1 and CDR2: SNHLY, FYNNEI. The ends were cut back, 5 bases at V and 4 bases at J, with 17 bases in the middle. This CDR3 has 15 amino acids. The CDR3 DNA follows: TGTGCCAGCAGTACTACTACTGGGGGGGGCTATGGCTACACCTTC. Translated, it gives CASSTTTGGGYGYTF. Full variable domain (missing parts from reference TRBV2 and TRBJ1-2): EPEVTQTPSHQVTQMGQEVILRCVPISNHLYFYWYRQILGQKVEFLVSFYNNEISEKSEIFDDQFSVERPDGSNFTLKIRSTKLEDSAMYFCASSTTTGGGYGYTFGSGTRLTVV.

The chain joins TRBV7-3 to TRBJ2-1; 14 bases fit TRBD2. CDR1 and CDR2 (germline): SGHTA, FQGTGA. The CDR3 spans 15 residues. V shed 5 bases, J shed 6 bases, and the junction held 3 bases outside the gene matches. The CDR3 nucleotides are TGTGCCAGCAGCCCTGGACTAGCGGGGGGCAATGAGCAGTTCTTC. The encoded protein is CASSPGLAGGNEQFF.

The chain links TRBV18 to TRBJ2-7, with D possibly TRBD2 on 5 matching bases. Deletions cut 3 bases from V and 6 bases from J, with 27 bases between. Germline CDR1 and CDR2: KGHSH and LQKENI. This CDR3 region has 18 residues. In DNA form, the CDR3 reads TGTGCCAGCTCACCTCCGACCGCTTGGGGAGTATTGGGTGGCGAGCAGTACTTC. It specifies CASSPPTAWGVLGGEQYF.

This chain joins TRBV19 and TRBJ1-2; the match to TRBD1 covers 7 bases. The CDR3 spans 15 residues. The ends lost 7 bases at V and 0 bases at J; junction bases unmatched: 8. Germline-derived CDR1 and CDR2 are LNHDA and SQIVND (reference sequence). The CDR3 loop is CASNDRVTANYGYTF. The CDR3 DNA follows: TGTGCCAGTAATGACAGGGTCACCGCTAACTATGGCTACACCTTC.

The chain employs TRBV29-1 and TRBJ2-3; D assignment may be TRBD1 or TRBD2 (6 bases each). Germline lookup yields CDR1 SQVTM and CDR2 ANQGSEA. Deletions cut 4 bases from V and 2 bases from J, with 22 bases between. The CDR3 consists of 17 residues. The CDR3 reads CSVVLWGAGRNTDTQYF. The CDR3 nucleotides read TGCAGCGTTGTGTTGTGGGGGGCGGGTAGGAACACAGATACGCAGTATTTT.

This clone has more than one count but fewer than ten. This CDR3 reads CASSLRTGRNTEAFF. Here the CDR3 DNA reads TGTGCCAGCTCCCTAAGGACAGGGAGGAACACTGAAGCTTTCTTT. The V call is TRBV18, the J call TRBJ1-1; TRBD1 agrees at 8 bases. Germline lookup yields CDR1 KGHSH and CDR2 LQKENI. The length of the CDR3 is 15 residues. V shed 6 bases and J 1 base; nucleotides not matched to a gene: 7.

CDR3 bases: TGTGCCTGGAGAGGAGGGAATGAAAAACTGTTTTTT. This codes for CAWRGGNEKLFF. The chain joins TRBV30 to TRBJ1-4; D is unclear. The V and J ends lost 3 bases and 5 bases respectively, with 7 bases between them. Germline V gene data show CDR1 as GTSNPN and CDR2 as SVGIG (reference sequence). The CDR3 extends over 12 amino acids.

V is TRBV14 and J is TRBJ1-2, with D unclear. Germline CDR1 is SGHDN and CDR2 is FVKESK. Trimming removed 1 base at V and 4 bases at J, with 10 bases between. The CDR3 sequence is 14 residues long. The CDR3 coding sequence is TGTGCCAGCAGCCAAGTTCGCGGCTCCTATGGCTACACCTTC. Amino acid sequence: CASSQVRGSYGYTF.

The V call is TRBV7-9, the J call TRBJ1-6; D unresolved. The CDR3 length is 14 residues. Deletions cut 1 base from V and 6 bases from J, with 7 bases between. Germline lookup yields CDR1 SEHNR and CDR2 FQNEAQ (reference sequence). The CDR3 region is CASSLGVSNSPLHF. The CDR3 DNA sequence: TGTGCCAGCAGCTTAGGCGTTAGTAATTCACCCCTCCACTTT.

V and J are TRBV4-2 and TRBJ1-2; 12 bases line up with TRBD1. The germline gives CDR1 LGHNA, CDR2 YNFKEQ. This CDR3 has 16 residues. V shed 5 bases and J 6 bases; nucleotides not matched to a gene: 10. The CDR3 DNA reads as TGTGCCAGCAGCTTAGAAGCAGGGACAGGGGGCGATGGCTACACCTTC. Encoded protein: CASSLEAGTGGDGYTF.

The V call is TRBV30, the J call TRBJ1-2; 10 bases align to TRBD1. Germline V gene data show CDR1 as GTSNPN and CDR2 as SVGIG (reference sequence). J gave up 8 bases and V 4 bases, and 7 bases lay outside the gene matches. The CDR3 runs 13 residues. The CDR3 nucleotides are TGTGCCTGGATTTTCGGGACAGGGGTAGGCTACACCTTC. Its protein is CAWIFGTGVGYTF.

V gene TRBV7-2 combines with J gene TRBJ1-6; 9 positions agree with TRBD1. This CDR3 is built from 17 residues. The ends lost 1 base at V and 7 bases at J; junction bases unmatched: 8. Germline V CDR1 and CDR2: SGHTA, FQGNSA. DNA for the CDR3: TGTGCCAGCAGCTTAGTTGGTGGGACAGGGACCAATTCACCCCTCCACTTT. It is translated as CASSLVGGTGTNSPLHF.

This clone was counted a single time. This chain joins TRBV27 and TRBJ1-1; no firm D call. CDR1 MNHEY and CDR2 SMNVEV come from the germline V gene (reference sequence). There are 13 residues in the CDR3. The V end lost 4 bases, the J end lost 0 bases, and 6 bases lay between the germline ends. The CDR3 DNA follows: TGTGCCAGCAGTTCCAGCCTGAACACTGAAGCTTTCTTT. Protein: CASSSSLNTEAFF.

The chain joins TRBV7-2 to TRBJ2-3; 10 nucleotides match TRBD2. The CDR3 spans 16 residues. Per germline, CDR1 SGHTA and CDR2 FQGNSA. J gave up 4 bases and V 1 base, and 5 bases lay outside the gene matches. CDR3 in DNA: TGTGCCAGCAGCTTAGTAGGGCTAGCGGGGGCAGATACGCAGTATTTT. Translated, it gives CASSLVGLAGADTQYF.

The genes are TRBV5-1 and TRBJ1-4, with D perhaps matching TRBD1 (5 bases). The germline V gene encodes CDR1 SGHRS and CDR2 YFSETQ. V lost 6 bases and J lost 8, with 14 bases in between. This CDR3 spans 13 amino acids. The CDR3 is CASTPDGAEKLFF. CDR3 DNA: TGCGCCAGCACCCCGGACGGGGCAGAAAAACTGTTTTTT.

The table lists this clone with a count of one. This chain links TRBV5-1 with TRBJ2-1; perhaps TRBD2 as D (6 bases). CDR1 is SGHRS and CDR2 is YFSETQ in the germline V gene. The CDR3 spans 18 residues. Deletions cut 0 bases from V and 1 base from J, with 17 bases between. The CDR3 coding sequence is TGCGCCAGCAGCTTGGCCTGGGGCGGGAAAAGTTCCTACAATGAGCAGTTCTTC. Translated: CASSLAWGGKSSYNEQFF.

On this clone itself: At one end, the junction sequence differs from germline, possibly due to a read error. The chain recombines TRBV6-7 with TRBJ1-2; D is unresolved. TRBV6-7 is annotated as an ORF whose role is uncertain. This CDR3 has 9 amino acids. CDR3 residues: CASSYRARF. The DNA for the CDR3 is TGTGCCAGCAGTTACCGGGCCCGCTTC.

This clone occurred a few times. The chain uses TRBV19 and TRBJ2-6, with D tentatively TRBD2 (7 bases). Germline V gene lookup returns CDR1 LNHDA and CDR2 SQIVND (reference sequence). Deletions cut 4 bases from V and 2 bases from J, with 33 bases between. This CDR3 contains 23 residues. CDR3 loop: CASSTPDPGQKVRGGTGANVLTF. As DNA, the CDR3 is TGTGCCAGTAGTACCCCCGACCCTGGACAGAAGGTTAGGGGAGGGACTGGGGCCAACGTCCTGACTTTC.

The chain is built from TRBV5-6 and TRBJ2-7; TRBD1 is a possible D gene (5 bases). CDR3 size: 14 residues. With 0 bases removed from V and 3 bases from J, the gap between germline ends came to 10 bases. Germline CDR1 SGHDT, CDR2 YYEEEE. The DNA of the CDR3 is TGTGCCAGCAGCTTGGGGGGCAACTACTACGAGCAGTACTTC. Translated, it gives CASSLGGNYYEQYF. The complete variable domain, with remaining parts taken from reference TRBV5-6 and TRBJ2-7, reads DAGVTQSPTHLIKTRGQQVTLRCSPKSGHDTVSWYQQALGQGPQFIFQYYEEEERQRGNFPDRFSGHQFPNYSSELNVNALLLGDSALYLCASSLGGNYYEQYFGPGTRLTVT.